The 21 T cell receptor beta chains below come from one sample, sequenced in a study of cytomegalovirus exposure and HLA in healthy donors. 60 Vbeta and 13 Jbeta primers were used in PCR. Measured with immunoSEQ multiplex PCR; TCRdb has only the in-frame clones, and not every one. The sample includes 150,000 to 200,000 clones, approximately 90% of them seen just once. The sample comprised PBMCs. These receptors originate from a boy aged 2-15 years in good health and CMV-seronegative.

A single count supports this clone. This chain links TRBV6-1 with TRBJ2-7, with TRBD1 matching 9 bases. The junction had 3 bases not matched to a gene; V was cut back by 6 bases and J by 0 bases. Germline values: CDR1 MNHNS, CDR2 SASEGT. CDR3 length: 14 amino acids. CDR3: CASRRDRDSYEQYF. The CDR3 DNA is TGTGCCAGCAGGCGGGACAGGGACTCCTACGAGCAGTACTTC.

The V gene is TRBV27, the J gene TRBJ2-3; tentative D call: TRBD1 (5 bases). The germline V gene has CDR1 MNHEY and CDR2 SMNVEV (reference sequence). CDR3 size: 15 residues. Trimming took off 3 bases at V and 3 bases at J, with 13 bases between the two ends. In DNA, the CDR3 is TGTGCCAGCAGTTTGACGGGCAGGGAAACAGATACGCAGTATTTT. It codes for CASSLTGRETDTQYF.

This clone appeared a few times. CDR3 protein: CASSQPQGENEQFF. The DNA for the CDR3 is TGCGCCAGCAGCCAACCACAGGGGGAGAATGAGCAGTTCTTC. This rearrangement joins TRBV4-1 to TRBJ2-1, with 8 bases aligning to TRBD1. With 2 bases clipped from V and 7 bases from J, the junction kept 4 bases outside the gene matches. The CDR3 has 14 residues. Germline CDR1 MGHRA, CDR2 YSYEKL.

The genes are TRBV28 and TRBJ2-7; 12 bases agree with TRBD2. Germline loops: CDR1 MDHEN, CDR2 SYDVKM. After removal of 7 bases from V and 7 bases from J, the junction contained 8 bases not matched to a gene. The CDR3 has 14 residues. For the CDR3, the DNA is TGTGCCAGCACCGGGACTAGCGGGTGGGCTGAGCAGTACTTC. Its translation is CASTGTSGWAEQYF.

The chain employs TRBV9 and TRBJ2-3, with a possible D match to TRBD2 (6 bases). With 0 bases removed from V and 5 bases from J, the gap between germline ends came to 10 bases. Per the germline V gene, CDR1 is SGDLS and CDR2 is YYNGEE. The CDR3 length is 14 residues. The CDR3 DNA follows: TGTGCCAGCAGCGTAGGACTAGGGGAAGATACGCAGTATTTT. Encoded protein: CASSVGLGEDTQYF.

The rearrangement uses TRBV19 and TRBJ1-5; D call uncertain. Per germline, CDR1 LNHDA and CDR2 SQIVND (reference sequence). Trimming left V 3 bases short and J 3 bases short, with 9 bases between. The CDR3 totals 14 residues. The CDR3 reads CASSMGQYNQPQHF. In DNA, the CDR3 is TGTGCCAGTAGTATGGGCCAGTACAATCAGCCCCAGCATTTT.

The chain joins TRBV30 to TRBJ1-6; D remains ambiguous. Germline V gives CDR1 GTSNPN, CDR2 SVGIG (reference sequence). V shed 5 bases and J shed 0 bases, with 5 bases lying between them. The CDR3 is 13 amino acids. The CDR3 region has the DNA TGTGCCTGGGAGGGCTCCTATAATTCACCCCTCCACTTT. Translated, it gives CAWEGSYNSPLHF.

The chain has TRBV11-2 and TRBJ1-1; D is unclear. Looked up from germline, CDR1 is SGHAT and CDR2 is FQNNGV. The CDR3 totals 13 residues. Trimming took 5 bases from V and 5 from J, leaving 12 bases between them. CDR3 nucleotides: TGTGCCAGCAGCCCCGATCGGGGAACTGAAGCTTTCTTT. It encodes CASSPDRGTEAFF.

This clone occurred a few times. The V and J genes are TRBV30 and TRBJ2-7, with a tentative D call TRBD1 (5 bases). Germline CDR1 reads GTSNPN; CDR2 reads SVGIG (reference sequence). The CDR3 totals 19 residues. Deletions cut 5 bases from V and 1 base from J, with 30 bases between. The CDR3: CAWGKTGHSHSTKSYEQYF. For the CDR3, the DNA is TGTGCCTGGGGGAAAACAGGACATTCCCACTCTACTAAATCCTACGAGCAGTACTTC.

The chain employs TRBV2 and TRBJ2-7; a weak D match, TRBD1 (6 bases). V was clipped by 11 bases and J by 1 base, with 12 bases between them. Germline assignment: CDR1 SNHLY and CDR2 FYNNEI. This CDR3 region has 12 residues. The CDR3 protein is CAGGQMSYEQYF. In nucleotides, the CDR3 is TGTGCCGGAGGACAGATGTCCTACGAGCAGTACTTC.

The V call is TRBV28, the J call TRBJ2-7; 7 bases fit TRBD1. With 8 bases clipped from V and 2 bases from J, the junction kept 6 bases outside the gene matches. Looked up from germline, CDR1 is MDHEN and CDR2 is SYDVKM. The CDR3 is 13 amino acids. CDR3 nucleotides: TGTGCCAGCCGACAGGGTCCTACCTACGAGCAGTACTTC. As protein: CASRQGPTYEQYF.

Only one count was recorded for this clone. CDR3 bases: TGTGCCAGCAGCGGTTTCGTTAGCGGGAGTACAGATACGCAGTATTTT. This encodes CASSGFVSGSTDTQYF. The chain is built from TRBV11-1 and TRBJ2-3, with TRBD2 identical over 9 bases. J lost 3 bases, V lost 5 bases, and 9 bases had no gene match. From germline, CDR1 is SGHAT and CDR2 FQDESV (reference sequence). The CDR3 runs 16 residues.

For the CDR3, the DNA is TGTGCCAGCAGCGCACACAGGGGGGGGGAGCAGTACTTC. It codes for CASSAHRGGEQYF. The rearrangement links TRBV7-3 to TRBJ2-7; a weak D match, TRBD1 (8 bases). The germline V gene has CDR1 SGHTA and CDR2 FQGTGA. Trimming removed 5 bases from V and 7 bases from J, with 15 bases in between. The CDR3 has 13 residues.

The rearrangement uses TRBV30 and TRBJ2-7; 8 bases are a match to TRBD1. This CDR3 comprises 13 residues. The ends lost 3 bases at V and 2 bases at J; junction bases unmatched: 3. Germline loops: CDR1 GTSNPN, CDR2 SVGIG (reference sequence). CDR3 DNA sequence: TGTGCCTGGAGCCCGGGACAGGCCTACGAGCAGTACTTC. It translates to CAWSPGQAYEQYF.

This clone was detected a few times. The chain joins TRBV4-1 to TRBJ2-3; TRBD1 aligns across 10 bases. Per the germline V gene, CDR1 is MGHRA and CDR2 is YSYEKL. The CDR3 runs to 16 residues. J lost 4 bases, V lost 10 bases, and 14 bases had no gene match. The CDR3 protein is CATRETGTGDADTQYF. For the CDR3, the DNA is TGCGCCACCCGGGAAACCGGGACAGGGGACGCAGATACGCAGTATTTT.

The chain is built from TRBV27 and TRBJ2-2, with D hard to call. Trimming took off 6 bases at V and 5 bases at J, with 7 bases between the two ends. This CDR3 region has 12 residues. The germline V gene has CDR1 MNHEY and CDR2 SMNVEV (reference sequence). The CDR3 is CASSPTTGELFF. The CDR3 coding sequence is TGTGCCAGCAGCCCCACAACCGGGGAGCTGTTTTTT.

About this clone: At one of its ends the junction is not consistent with the germline gene, which may arise from a read error. V usage is TRBV4-1 and J usage is TRBJ1-2, with TRBD1 matching over 7 bases. CDR1 and CDR2 from the germline V gene are MGHRA and YSYEKL. The CDR3 has 13 amino acids. CDR3 nucleotides: TGCGCCGGCAGTGGCGACAGGGTTCGCGGCTACACCTTC. Translation: CAGSGDRVRGYTF.

This chain connects TRBV27 to TRBJ2-7; 13 bases align to TRBD2. V shed 3 bases and J 2 bases; nucleotides not matched to a gene: 7. The CDR3 has 17 residues. Germline lookup yields CDR1 MNHEY and CDR2 SMNVEV (reference sequence). The CDR3 loop reads CASSFGLAGARTYEQYF. CDR3 coding DNA: TGTGCCAGCAGTTTCGGACTAGCGGGAGCCCGTACCTACGAGCAGTACTTC.

This clone was seen a few times. The chain has TRBV28 and TRBJ1-5; D gene unclear. Deletions cut 10 bases from V and 7 bases from J, with 14 bases between. Germline lookup yields CDR1 MDHEN and CDR2 SYDVKM. The CDR3 contains 12 residues. CDR3 nucleotides: TGTGCCACCACGGGTGAGCGCCAGCCCCAGCATTTT. It translates to CATTGERQPQHF.

This sequence joins TRBV2 and TRBJ1-1, with D perhaps matching TRBD1 (5 bases). Germline CDR1 is SNHLY and CDR2 is FYNNEI. V was cut by 4 bases and J by 2 bases, with 8 bases left in between. The length of the CDR3 is 13 residues. The CDR3 is CASSGQKNTEAFF. The CDR3 region has the DNA TGTGCCAGCAGTGGACAGAAAAACACTGAAGCTTTCTTT.

The V and J genes are TRBV5-1 and TRBJ2-2, with TRBD2 matching 10 bases. The V gene end was trimmed by 4 bases and the J gene end by 2 bases; junction bases not matched to a gene: 5. Germline values: CDR1 SGHRS, CDR2 YFSETQ. The length of the CDR3 is 16 residues. CDR3 region: CASSTASGSNTGELFF. The CDR3 region has the DNA TGCGCCAGCAGCACAGCTAGCGGGAGTAACACCGGGGAGCTGTTTTTT.